Shown below are 32 T cell receptor beta chains from a single sample sequenced in a study of siplizumab effects on memory and regulatory T cells. Libraries were prepared by immunoSEQ multiplex PCR; TCRdb keeps only in-frame clonotypes and omits some of them. This table has 62,000 or so clones, 70% to 90% appearing once. Sequences were obtained from memory CD4+ T cells sorted from blood. The origin of the receptors is a human donor in good health.

The J gene is TRBJ2-1, the V gene TRBV4-1; TRBD1 matches at 11 bases. Per germline, CDR1 MGHRA and CDR2 YSYEKL. With V trimmed by 4 bases and J by 9 bases, 11 bases remained unmatched. CDR3 length equals 16 residues. CDR3 bases: TGCGCCAGCAGCCGCCTTAGGGGACAGGGGGATAGTGAGCAGTTCTTC. This codes for CASSRLRGQGDSEQFF.

V usage is TRBV7-9 and J usage is TRBJ1-2; D is unclear. Trimming stripped 7 bases from V and 4 bases from J, with 13 bases between. Per the germline V gene, CDR1 is SEHNR and CDR2 is FQNEAQ (reference sequence). This CDR3 region has 13 residues. The CDR3 coding sequence is TGTGCCAGCACCCTTCCCCAGAGCTATGGCTACACCTTC. Protein: CASTLPQSYGYTF.

Points on this clone: The junction departs from the called germline gene at one end, perhaps through a read error. The rearrangement links TRBV7-7 to TRBJ2-7; 7 bases match TRBD2. There are 16 residues in the CDR3. The V gene's germline CDR1 is SSHAT and CDR2 FNYEAQ (reference sequence). CDR3 sequence: CASSLAPEREDYEQYF. CDR3 bases: TGTGCTAGCAGCTTAGCGCCTGAGCGGGAAGACTACGAGCAGTACTTC.

The CDR3 spells CSAGQGSYNEQFF. CDR3 nucleotides: TGCAGCGCCGGCCAGGGCTCCTACAATGAGCAGTTCTTC. The chain links TRBV29-1 to TRBJ2-1, with D possibly matching TRBD1 (5 bases). Germline V gene data show CDR1 as SQVTM and CDR2 as ANQGSEA. V was cut by 7 bases and J by 0 bases, with 10 bases left in between. The CDR3 loop spans 13 amino acids.

This clone turned up a few times. The gene calls are TRBV27 and TRBJ1-3, with D perhaps matching TRBD1 (6 bases). The ends were cut back, 10 bases at V and 2 bases at J, with 15 bases in the middle. This CDR3 spans 14 amino acids. Germline CDR1 is MNHEY and CDR2 is SMNVEV (reference sequence). The CDR3 DNA reads TGTGCCACCCCTCGGGACACCGCTGGAAACACCATATATTTT. This gives the protein CATPRDTAGNTIYF.

The rearrangement joins TRBV4-1 to TRBJ2-7; the D gene is possibly TRBD2 (5 bases). Germline V gene lookup returns CDR1 MGHRA and CDR2 YSYEKL. V was cut by 1 base and J by 3 bases, with 13 bases left in between. The CDR3 extends over 15 amino acids. The CDR3 region has the DNA TGCGCCAGCAGCCAAGTCTTGTTAGGACTCTACGAGCAGTACTTC. Residues: CASSQVLLGLYEQYF.

On this clone itself: Other DNA sequences in this specimen translate into the identical CDR3. The genes are TRBV6-5 and TRBJ1-2, with D possibly matching TRBD1 (5 bases). Germline V gene data show CDR1 as MNHEY and CDR2 as SVGAGI. The CDR3 runs to 14 residues. Trimming stripped 8 bases from V and 3 bases from J, with 16 bases between. CDR3 sequence: CASSSAGTDYGYTF. DNA for the CDR3: TGTGCCAGCTCATCTGCGGGGACTGACTATGGCTACACCTTC.

The chain recombines TRBV7-2 with TRBJ2-7; D not resolved. This CDR3 is built from 13 residues. The V gene lost 6 bases and the J gene lost 4 bases, with 13 bases spanning the gap. Germline loops: CDR1 SGHTA, CDR2 FQGNSA. The CDR3, as DNA: TGTGCCAGCAGACCAGACGTATCGTACGAGCAGTACTTC. This codes for CASRPDVSYEQYF.

This chain connects TRBV7-2 to TRBJ2-1; D not resolved. V shed 4 bases and J shed 0 bases, with 19 bases lying between them. This CDR3 is built from 18 residues. Germline V gene lookup returns CDR1 SGHTA and CDR2 FQGNSA. The CDR3 bases are TGTGCCAGCAGCTCCAAAAAGGAGATTGTGAGCTCCTACAATGAGCAGTTCTTC. Its protein is CASSSKKEIVSSYNEQFF.

V and J are TRBV11-1 and TRBJ2-2; D is unresolved. The length of the CDR3 is 15 residues. The germline V gene has CDR1 SGHAT and CDR2 FQDESV (reference sequence). V was shortened by 4 bases and J by 5 bases, with 14 bases between the two germline ends. The CDR3, as DNA: TGTGCCAGCAGCTCCCGACCTACGCGGACCGGGGAGCTGTTTTTT. It specifies CASSSRPTRTGELFF.

This chain joins TRBV2 and TRBJ2-7; the match to TRBD1 covers 7 bases. Trimming took 1 base from V and 4 from J; bases not matched to a gene: 4. This CDR3 region has 14 residues. The V gene's germline CDR1 is SNHLY and CDR2 FYNNEI. CDR3 nucleotide sequence: TGTGCCAGCAGTGAAGTTGGCAGGGGGTACGAGCAGTACTTC. This gives the protein CASSEVGRGYEQYF.

This clone occurred a few times. The chain joins TRBV20-1 to TRBJ2-5; no clear D. V was shortened by 1 base and J by 4 bases, with 4 bases between the two germline ends. This CDR3 comprises 11 residues. In germline, CDR1 is DFQATT, CDR2 SNEGSKA (reference sequence). The CDR3 DNA sequence: TGCAGTGCTAGAGGGCCAGAGACCCAGTACTTC. As protein: CSARGPETQYF.

This chain links TRBV4-2 with TRBJ2-3; perhaps TRBD2 as D (7 bases). Germline CDR1 LGHNA, CDR2 YNFKEQ. V shed 3 bases and J shed 3 bases, with 16 bases lying between them. CDR3 length: 16 amino acids. The CDR3: CASSQDEGGSTDTQYF. The DNA of the CDR3 is TGTGCCAGCAGCCAGGACGAGGGGGGGTCGACAGATACGCAGTATTTT.

This chain uses TRBV14 with TRBJ1-2; D is unresolved. In germline, CDR1 is SGHDN, CDR2 FVKESK. Trimming removed 4 bases at V and 0 bases at J, with 9 bases between. The CDR3 totals 14 residues. This CDR3 reads CASSPGGANYGYTF. As DNA, the CDR3 is TGTGCCAGCAGCCCGGGAGGAGCTAACTATGGCTACACCTTC.

J is TRBJ1-5 and V is TRBV19; 8 bases match TRBD1. Trimming cost V 7 bases and J 4 bases; bases outside gene matches: 9. Germline CDR1 is LNHDA and CDR2 is SQIVND (reference sequence). CDR3 length: 15 residues. CDR3 in DNA: TGTGCCAGTATTGACCCACAGGGGGTGAATCAGCCCCAGCATTTT. It is translated as CASIDPQGVNQPQHF.

The chain links TRBV19 to TRBJ1-5, with D tentatively TRBD1 (6 bases). The germline gives CDR1 LNHDA, CDR2 SQIVND (reference sequence). This CDR3 comprises 17 residues. V was cut by 7 bases and J by 2 bases, with 21 bases left in between. CDR3 sequence: CASIKGGFGFGNQPQHF. The DNA for the CDR3 is TGTGCCAGTATCAAGGGGGGTTTTGGGTTCGGCAATCAGCCCCAGCATTTT. Variable domain in full (rest from reference TRBV19 and TRBJ1-5): DGGITQSPKYLFRKEGQNVTLSCEQNLNHDAMYWYRQDPGQGLRLIYYSQIVNDFQKGDIAEGYSVSREKKESFPLTVTSAQKNPTAFYLCASIKGGFGFGNQPQHFGDGTRLSIL.

The V gene is TRBV6-5, the J gene TRBJ1-4; D is undetermined. The CDR3 is made up of 15 amino acids. Trimming pared 3 bases from V and 7 bases from J, leaving 15 bases between. CDR1 and CDR2 (germline): MNHEY, SVGAGI. The CDR3 loop is CASSYGYGNSEKLFF. CDR3 nucleotide sequence: TGTGCCAGCAGTTATGGGTACGGTAATTCTGAAAAACTGTTTTTT.

The V and J genes are TRBV18 and TRBJ1-6; D remains unclear. V was cut by 0 bases and J by 0 bases, with 9 bases left in between. Germline V gives CDR1 KGHSH, CDR2 LQKENI. This CDR3 has 17 residues. The CDR3 DNA reads as TGTGCCAGCTCACCACCCGGGTCGAGCTCCTATAATTCACCCCTCCACTTT. Encoded protein: CASSPPGSSSYNSPLHF.

V and J are TRBV10-3 and TRBJ1-2; 7 nucleotides line up with TRBD1. Germline CDR1 reads ENHRY; CDR2 reads SYGVKD. There are 16 residues in the CDR3. Losses at the gene ends were 3 bases for V and 3 bases for J; bases not matched to a gene: 10. The CDR3: CAISDPLDRSYYGYTF. Written as DNA, the CDR3 is TGTGCCATCAGTGACCCCCTGGACAGGAGCTACTATGGCTACACCTTC.

The chain couples TRBV7-7 to TRBJ2-5; D not certain. This CDR3 has 13 amino acids. CDR1 and CDR2 (germline): SSHAT, FNYEAQ (reference sequence). Deletions cut 0 bases from V and 7 bases from J, with 9 bases between. DNA of the CDR3: TGTGCCAGCAGCTTAGCACAGTCGGGGACCCAGTACTTC. It yields the protein CASSLAQSGTQYF.

The chain carries TRBV6-4 and TRBJ2-2, with D possibly being TRBD1 (6 bases). The CDR3 spans 16 residues. Germline V gives CDR1 MRHNA, CDR2 SNTAGT. Trimming shortened V by 4 bases and J by 1 base, and 13 bases separated the two germline ends. The CDR3 spells CASSARSTGNTGELFF. The DNA of the CDR3 is TGTGCCAGCAGTGCCCGGTCGACAGGGAACACCGGGGAGCTGTTTTTT.

This clone turned up a few times. The chain carries TRBV6-1 and TRBJ2-5; weak D call: TRBD2 (5 bases). Germline-derived CDR1 and CDR2 are MNHNS and SASEGT. The CDR3 has 13 amino acids. V gave up 11 bases and J gave up 1 base, with 14 bases separating them. The DNA of the CDR3 is TGTGCCTCCCAGCGGAGATTCCAAGAGACCCAGTACTTC. The encoded protein is CASQRRFQETQYF.

This chain uses TRBV29-1 with TRBJ1-1; 8 bases are a match to TRBD1. The germline gives CDR1 SQVTM, CDR2 ANQGSEA. Unmatched junction bases numbered 8, after V lost 4 bases and J lost 1 base. CDR3 length: 15 amino acids. CDR3 in DNA: TGCAGCGTTGTGGACAGGGCATTTGGGAACACTGAAGCTTTCTTT. Protein: CSVVDRAFGNTEAFF.

The chain uses TRBV4-2 and TRBJ1-4, with a weak D call TRBD1 (5 bases). From germline, CDR1 is LGHNA and CDR2 YNFKEQ. CDR3 length equals 14 residues. Trimming cost V 0 bases and J 11 bases, with 13 bases left between them. CDR3 loop: CASSQERGSLKLFF. In nucleotides, the CDR3 is TGTGCCAGCAGCCAAGAGAGGGGATCGCTCAAACTGTTTTTT.

This clone appeared a single time. The rearrangement links TRBV12-5 to TRBJ2-6, with D possibly called TRBD1 or TRBD2 (6 bases each). The CDR3 covers 15 residues. CDR1 and CDR2 from the germline V gene are LGHNT and FRNRAP. The V and J ends lost 2 bases and 3 bases respectively, with 8 bases between them. The CDR3 bases are TGTGCTAGTGGTTTGAGGGGGGATGGGGCCAACGTCCTGACTTTC. Amino acids: CASGLRGDGANVLTF. Looking up the rest from reference TRBV12-5 and TRBJ2-6 gives the full variable domain: DARVTQTPRHKVTEMGQEVTMRCQPILGHNTVFWYRQTMMQGLELLAYFRNRAPLDDSGMPKDRFSAEMPDATLATLKIQPSEPRDSAVYFCASGLRGDGANVLTFGAGSRLTVL.

V and J are TRBV10-3 and TRBJ1-1; no reliable D call. V was trimmed by 0 bases and J by 5 bases, leaving 19 bases between them. Germline CDR1 ENHRY, CDR2 SYGVKD. The CDR3 runs to 17 residues. This CDR3 reads CAISESSLLSAGTEAFF. The CDR3 DNA is TGTGCCATCAGTGAGTCGAGTCTTCTGTCGGCCGGGACTGAAGCTTTCTTT.

The chain carries TRBV7-2 and TRBJ2-1, with 7 bases identical to TRBD2. CDR1 is SGHTA and CDR2 is FQGNSA in the germline V gene. J gave up 8 bases and V 5 bases, and 12 bases lay outside the gene matches. This CDR3 region has 15 residues. CDR3 DNA sequence: TGTGCCAGCAGCCGGGGAGGGATTCGGCAGGATGAGCAGTTCTTC. The encoded protein is CASSRGGIRQDEQFF.

The chain couples TRBV5-1 to TRBJ1-1; the D is unclear. The germline V gene encodes CDR1 SGHRS and CDR2 YFSETQ. The CDR3 has 14 amino acids. Trimming left V 3 bases short and J 1 base short, with 10 bases between. CDR3 in amino acids: CASSSRSENTEAFF. The CDR3 DNA follows: TGCGCCAGCAGCTCCAGATCAGAGAACACTGAAGCTTTCTTT.

This clone is a singleton in its sample. This chain links TRBV7-2 with TRBJ2-5; 9 positions match TRBD2. Trimming removed 1 base from V and 0 bases from J; junction bases left unmatched: 6. In germline, CDR1 is SGHTA, CDR2 FQGNSA. The CDR3 covers 17 residues. The CDR3 DNA reads TGTGCCAGCAGCTTAGGCGCGCGGGGGGGGTACCAAGAGACCCAGTACTTC. Translated: CASSLGARGGYQETQYF.

The V call is TRBV19, the J call TRBJ1-1; the D gene is possibly TRBD1 (5 bases). Trimming pared 6 bases from V and 0 bases from J, leaving 17 bases between. The CDR3 totals 16 residues. Germline V CDR1 and CDR2: LNHDA, SQIVND (reference sequence). The CDR3 here is CASSSFLGQMNTEAFF. CDR3 nucleotides: TGTGCCAGTAGCTCTTTTCTGGGGCAGATGAACACTGAAGCTTTCTTT. The full variable domain, with the rest looked up from reference TRBV19 and TRBJ1-1, is DGGITQSPKYLFRKEGQNVTLSCEQNLNHDAMYWYRQDPGQGLRLIYYSQIVNDFQKGDIAEGYSVSREKKESFPLTVTSAQKNPTAFYLCASSSFLGQMNTEAFFGQGTRLTVV.

The rearrangement joins TRBV19 to TRBJ1-1; 7 positions match TRBD1. The germline V gene encodes CDR1 LNHDA and CDR2 SQIVND (reference sequence). V lost 5 bases and J lost 6; bases outside the gene matches: 9. The CDR3 is made up of 14 amino acids. The CDR3 loop reads CASSSRQGGAEAFF. Written as DNA, the CDR3 is TGTGCCAGTAGTTCCCGACAGGGCGGCGCTGAAGCTTTCTTT.

In its sample, this clone is medium-sized. V is TRBV7-2 and J is TRBJ1-1; D is undetermined. Trimming cost V 5 bases and J 11 bases, with 15 bases left between them. The germline V gene encodes CDR1 SGHTA and CDR2 FQGNSA. This CDR3 has 12 amino acids. The CDR3 loop reads CASSQSTGRAFF. The CDR3 DNA reads TGTGCCAGCAGCCAGTCTACCGGAAGGGCTTTCTTT.